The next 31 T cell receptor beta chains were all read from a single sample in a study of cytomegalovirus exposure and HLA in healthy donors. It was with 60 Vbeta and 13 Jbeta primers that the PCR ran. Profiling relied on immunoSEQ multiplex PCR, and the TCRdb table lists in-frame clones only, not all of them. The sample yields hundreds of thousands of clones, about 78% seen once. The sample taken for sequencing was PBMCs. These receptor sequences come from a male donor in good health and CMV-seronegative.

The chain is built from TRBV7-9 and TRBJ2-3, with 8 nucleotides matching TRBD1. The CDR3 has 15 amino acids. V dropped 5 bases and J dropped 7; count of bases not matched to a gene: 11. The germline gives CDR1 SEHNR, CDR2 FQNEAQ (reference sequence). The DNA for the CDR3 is TGTGCCAGCAGCCTACCGACAGGGGTCAAGCATACGCAGTATTTT. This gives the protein CASSLPTGVKHTQYF.

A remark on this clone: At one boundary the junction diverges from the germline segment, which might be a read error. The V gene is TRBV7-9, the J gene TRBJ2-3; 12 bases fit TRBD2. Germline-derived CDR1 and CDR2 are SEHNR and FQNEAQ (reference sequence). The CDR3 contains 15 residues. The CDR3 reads CSSSPSGRVIDTQYF. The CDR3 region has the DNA TGTTCCAGCAGCCCTAGCGGGAGGGTGATAGATACGCAGTATTTT.

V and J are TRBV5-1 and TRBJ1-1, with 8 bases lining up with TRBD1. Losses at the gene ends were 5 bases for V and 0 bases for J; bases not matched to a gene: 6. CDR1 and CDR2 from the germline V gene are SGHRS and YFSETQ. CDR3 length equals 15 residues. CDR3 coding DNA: TGCGCCAGCAGTTGGACAGGGCCTATGAACACTGAAGCTTTCTTT. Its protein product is CASSWTGPMNTEAFF.

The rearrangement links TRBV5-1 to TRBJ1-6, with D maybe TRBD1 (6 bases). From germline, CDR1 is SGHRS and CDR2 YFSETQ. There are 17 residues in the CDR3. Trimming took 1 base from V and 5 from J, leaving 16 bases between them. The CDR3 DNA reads TGCGCCAGCAGCTTGTTACAGGGTTTCGGGGATAATTCACCCCTCCACTTT. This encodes CASSLLQGFGDNSPLHF.

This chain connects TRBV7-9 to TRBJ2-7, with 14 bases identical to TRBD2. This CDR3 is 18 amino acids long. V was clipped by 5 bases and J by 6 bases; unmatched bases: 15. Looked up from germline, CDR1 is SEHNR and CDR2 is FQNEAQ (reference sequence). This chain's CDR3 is CASSIGTGGLAGVSEQYF. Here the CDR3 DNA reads TGTGCCAGCAGCATTGGGACGGGGGGACTAGCGGGAGTTAGCGAGCAGTACTTC.

CDR3 sequence: CASSPFDAGATDTQYF. CDR3 nucleotides: TGTGCCAGCAGCCCCTTCGACGCGGGAGCTACAGATACGCAGTATTTT. The chain uses TRBV7-9 and TRBJ2-3; TRBD2 aligns across 7 bases. Unmatched junction bases numbered 11, after V lost 5 bases and J lost 3 bases. Germline CDR1 reads SEHNR; CDR2 reads FQNEAQ (reference sequence). This CDR3 is 16 amino acids long.

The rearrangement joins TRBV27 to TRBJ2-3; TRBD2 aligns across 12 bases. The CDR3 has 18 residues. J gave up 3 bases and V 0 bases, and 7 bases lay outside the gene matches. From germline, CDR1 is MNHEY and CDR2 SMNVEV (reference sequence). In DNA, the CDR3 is TGTGCCAGCAGTTTATCGGCGCTAGCGGGAGGGGGGACAGATACGCAGTATTTT. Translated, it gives CASSLSALAGGGTDTQYF.

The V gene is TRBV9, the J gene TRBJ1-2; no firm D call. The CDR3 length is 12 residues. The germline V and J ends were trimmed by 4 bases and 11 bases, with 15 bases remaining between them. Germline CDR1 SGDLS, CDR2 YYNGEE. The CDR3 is CASSSSGSRYTF. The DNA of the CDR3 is TGTGCCAGCAGCTCCTCCGGGAGTAGGTACACCTTC.

The CDR3 DNA follows: TGTGCCAGCAGCAGCGGGACCCTCTCCTACGAGCAGTACTTC. It specifies CASSSGTLSYEQYF. The genes are TRBV13 and TRBJ2-7; TRBD2 agrees at 7 bases. The CDR3 totals 14 residues. Trimming cost V 5 bases and J 0 bases; bases outside gene matches: 4. The germline gives CDR1 PRHDT, CDR2 FYEKMQ (reference sequence).

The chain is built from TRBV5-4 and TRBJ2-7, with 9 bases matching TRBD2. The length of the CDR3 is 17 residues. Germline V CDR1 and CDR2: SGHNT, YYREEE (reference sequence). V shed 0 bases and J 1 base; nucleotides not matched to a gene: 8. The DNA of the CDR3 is TGTGCCAGCAGCTTGGCCCGCGGGGGGGCTTTATCCTACGAGCAGTACTTC. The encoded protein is CASSLARGGALSYEQYF.

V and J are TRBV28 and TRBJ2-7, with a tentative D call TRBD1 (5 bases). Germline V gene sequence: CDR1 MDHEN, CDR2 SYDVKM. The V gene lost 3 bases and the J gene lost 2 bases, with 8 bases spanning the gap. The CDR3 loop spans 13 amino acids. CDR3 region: CASSLGRAYEQYF. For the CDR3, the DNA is TGTGCCAGCAGTTTGGGCAGGGCCTACGAGCAGTACTTC. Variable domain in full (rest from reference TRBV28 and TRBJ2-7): DVKVTQSSRYLVKRTGEKVFLECVQDMDHENMFWYRQDPGLGLRLIYFSYDVKMKEKGDIPEGYSVSREKKERFSLILESASTNQTSMYLCASSLGRAYEQYFGPGTRLTVT.

As DNA, the CDR3 is TGCAGCGGCGGGACCGCAACACACACAGATACGCAGTATTTT. Translated, it gives CSGGTATHTDTQYF. The rearrangement joins TRBV29-1 to TRBJ2-3; TRBD2 is a possible D gene (6 bases). V was trimmed by 7 bases and J by 2 bases, leaving 16 bases between them. This CDR3 region has 14 residues. Germline loops: CDR1 SQVTM, CDR2 ANQGSEA.

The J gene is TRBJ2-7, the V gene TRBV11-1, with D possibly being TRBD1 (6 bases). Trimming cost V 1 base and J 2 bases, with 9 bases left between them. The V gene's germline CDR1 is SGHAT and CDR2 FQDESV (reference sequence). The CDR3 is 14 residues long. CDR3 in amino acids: CASSLDRVTYEQYF. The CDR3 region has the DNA TGTGCCAGCAGCTTAGACAGGGTTACCTACGAGCAGTACTTC. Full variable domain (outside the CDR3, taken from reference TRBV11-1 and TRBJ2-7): EAEVAQSPRYKITEKSQAVAFWCDPISGHATLYWYRQILGQGPELLVQFQDESVVDDSQLPKDRFSAERLKGVDSTLKIQPAELGDSAMYLCASSLDRVTYEQYFGPGTRLTVT.

CDR3 DNA sequence: TGTGCCAGTAGTACTCTAGAGGTATGGACGCAGTATTTT. Translating it yields CASSTLEVWTQYF. V usage is TRBV19 and J usage is TRBJ2-3; D is unresolved. The CDR3 extends over 13 amino acids. CDR1 and CDR2 (germline): LNHDA, SQIVND (reference sequence). Trimming removed 4 bases at V and 9 bases at J, with 14 bases between.

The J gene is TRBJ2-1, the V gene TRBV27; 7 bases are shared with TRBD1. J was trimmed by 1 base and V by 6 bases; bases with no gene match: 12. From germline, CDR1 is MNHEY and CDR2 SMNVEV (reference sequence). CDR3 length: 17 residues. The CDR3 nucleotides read TGTGCCAGCAGCGACATTTACAGGGGAAGGTCCTACAATGAGCAGTTCTTC. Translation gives CASSDIYRGRSYNEQFF.

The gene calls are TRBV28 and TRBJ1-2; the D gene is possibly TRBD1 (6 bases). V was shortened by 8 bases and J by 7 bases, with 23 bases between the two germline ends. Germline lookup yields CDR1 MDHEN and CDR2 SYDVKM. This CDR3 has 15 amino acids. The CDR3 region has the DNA TGTGCCAGCCTCTCATGGGGCGGGGGGGCCTTTGGCTACACCTTC. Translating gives CASLSWGGGAFGYTF.

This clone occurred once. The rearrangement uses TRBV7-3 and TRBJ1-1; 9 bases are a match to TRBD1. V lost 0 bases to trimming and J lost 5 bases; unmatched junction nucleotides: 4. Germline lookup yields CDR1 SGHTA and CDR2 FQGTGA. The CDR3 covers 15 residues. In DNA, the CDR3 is TGTGCCAGCAGCTTAACGGGACAGGGAGCAACTGAAGCTTTCTTT. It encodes CASSLTGQGATEAFF.

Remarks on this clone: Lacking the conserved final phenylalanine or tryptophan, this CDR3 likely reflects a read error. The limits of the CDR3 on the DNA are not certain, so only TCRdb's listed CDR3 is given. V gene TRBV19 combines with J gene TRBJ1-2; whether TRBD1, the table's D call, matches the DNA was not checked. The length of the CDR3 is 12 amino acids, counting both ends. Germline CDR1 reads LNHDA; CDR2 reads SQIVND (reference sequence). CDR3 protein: CASSVAGGALHV.

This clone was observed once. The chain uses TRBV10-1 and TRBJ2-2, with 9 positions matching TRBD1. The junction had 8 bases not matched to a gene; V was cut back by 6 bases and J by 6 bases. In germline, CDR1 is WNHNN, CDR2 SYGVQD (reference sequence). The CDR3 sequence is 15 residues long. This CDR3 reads CASSQTGTGSGELFF. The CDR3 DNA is TGCGCCAGCAGCCAAACCGGGACAGGGTCCGGGGAGCTGTTTTTT.

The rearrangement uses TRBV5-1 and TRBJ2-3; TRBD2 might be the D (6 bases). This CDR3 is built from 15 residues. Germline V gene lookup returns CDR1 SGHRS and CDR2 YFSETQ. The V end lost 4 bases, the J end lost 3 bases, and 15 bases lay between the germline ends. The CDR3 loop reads CASSPLATATDTQYF. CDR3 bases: TGCGCCAGCAGCCCCCTAGCGACAGCGACAGATACGCAGTATTTT.

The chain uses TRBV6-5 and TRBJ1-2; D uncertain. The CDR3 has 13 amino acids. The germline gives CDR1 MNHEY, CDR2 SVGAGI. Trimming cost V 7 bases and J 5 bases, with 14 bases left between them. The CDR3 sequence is CASKNSLLYGYTF. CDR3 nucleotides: TGTGCCAGCAAGAACAGCCTCTTGTATGGCTACACCTTC.

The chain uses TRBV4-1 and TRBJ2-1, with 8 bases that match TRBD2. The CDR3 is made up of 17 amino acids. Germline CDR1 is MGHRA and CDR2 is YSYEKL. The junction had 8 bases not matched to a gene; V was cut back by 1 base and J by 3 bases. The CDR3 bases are TGCGCCAGCAGCCAAGTCGCGGGAGGCCCCGACTACAATGAGCAGTTCTTC. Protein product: CASSQVAGGPDYNEQFF.

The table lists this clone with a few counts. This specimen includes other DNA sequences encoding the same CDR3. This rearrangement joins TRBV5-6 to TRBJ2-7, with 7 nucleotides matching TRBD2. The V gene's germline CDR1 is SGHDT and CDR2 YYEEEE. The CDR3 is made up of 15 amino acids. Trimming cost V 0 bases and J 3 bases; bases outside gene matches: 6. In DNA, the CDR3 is TGTGCCAGCAGCTTGGCATTGCGGGGGAGCTACGAGCAGTACTTC. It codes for CASSLALRGSYEQYF.

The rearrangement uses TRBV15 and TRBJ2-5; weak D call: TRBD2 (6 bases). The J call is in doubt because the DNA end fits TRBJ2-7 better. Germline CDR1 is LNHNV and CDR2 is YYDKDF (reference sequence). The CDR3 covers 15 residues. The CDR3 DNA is TGTGCCACCAGCAATAGACTAGAGGGTCCCTACGAGCAGTACTTC. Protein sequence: CATSNRLEGPYEQYF.

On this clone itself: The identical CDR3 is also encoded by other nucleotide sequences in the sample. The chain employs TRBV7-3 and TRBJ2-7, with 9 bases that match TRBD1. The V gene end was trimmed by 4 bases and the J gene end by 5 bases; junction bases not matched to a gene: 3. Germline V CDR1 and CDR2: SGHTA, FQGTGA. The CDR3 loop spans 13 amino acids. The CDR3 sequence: CASSSGTGNEQYF. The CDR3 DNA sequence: TGTGCCAGCAGCTCCGGGACAGGGAACGAGCAGTACTTC.

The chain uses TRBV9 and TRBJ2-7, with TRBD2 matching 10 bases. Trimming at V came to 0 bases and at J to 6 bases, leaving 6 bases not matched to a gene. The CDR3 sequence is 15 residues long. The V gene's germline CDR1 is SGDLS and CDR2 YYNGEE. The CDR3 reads CASSVDLAGVGEQYF. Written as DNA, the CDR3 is TGTGCCAGCAGCGTAGATCTAGCGGGAGTTGGCGAGCAGTACTTC.

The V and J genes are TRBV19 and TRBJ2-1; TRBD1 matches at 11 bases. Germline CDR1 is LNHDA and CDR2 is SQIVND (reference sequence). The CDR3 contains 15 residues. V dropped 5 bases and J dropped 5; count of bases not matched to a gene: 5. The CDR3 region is CASSLGQGADNEQFF. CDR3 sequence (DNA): TGTGCCAGTAGTCTCGGACAGGGGGCCGACAATGAGCAGTTCTTC.

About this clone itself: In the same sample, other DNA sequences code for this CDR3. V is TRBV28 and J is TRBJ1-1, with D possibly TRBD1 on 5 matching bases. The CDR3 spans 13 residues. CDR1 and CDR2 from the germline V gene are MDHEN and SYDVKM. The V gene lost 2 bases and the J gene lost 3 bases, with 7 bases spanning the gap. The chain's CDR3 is CASSLLGDTEAFF. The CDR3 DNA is TGTGCCAGCAGTTTACTAGGGGACACTGAAGCTTTCTTT.

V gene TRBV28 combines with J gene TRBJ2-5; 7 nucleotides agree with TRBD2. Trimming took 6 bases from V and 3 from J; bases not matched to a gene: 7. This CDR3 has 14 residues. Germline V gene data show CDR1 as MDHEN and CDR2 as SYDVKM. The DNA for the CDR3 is TGTGCCAGCAGCCGTGGGGGACTAAAAGAGACCCAGTACTTC. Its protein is CASSRGGLKETQYF.

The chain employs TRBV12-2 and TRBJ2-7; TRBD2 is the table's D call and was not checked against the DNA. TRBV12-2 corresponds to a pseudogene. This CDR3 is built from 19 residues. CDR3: CASRFGETSGRRASYEQYF. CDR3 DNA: TGTGCAAGTCGCTTCGGGGAGACTAGCGGGAGAAGGGCCTCCTACGAGCAGTACTTC.

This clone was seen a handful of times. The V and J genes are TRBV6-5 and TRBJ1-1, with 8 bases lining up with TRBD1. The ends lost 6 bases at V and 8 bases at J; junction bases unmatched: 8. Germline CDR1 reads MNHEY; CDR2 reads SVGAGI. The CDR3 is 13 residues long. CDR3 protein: CASRNTGQGEAFF. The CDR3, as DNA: TGTGCCAGCAGAAATACCGGACAGGGAGAAGCTTTCTTT.